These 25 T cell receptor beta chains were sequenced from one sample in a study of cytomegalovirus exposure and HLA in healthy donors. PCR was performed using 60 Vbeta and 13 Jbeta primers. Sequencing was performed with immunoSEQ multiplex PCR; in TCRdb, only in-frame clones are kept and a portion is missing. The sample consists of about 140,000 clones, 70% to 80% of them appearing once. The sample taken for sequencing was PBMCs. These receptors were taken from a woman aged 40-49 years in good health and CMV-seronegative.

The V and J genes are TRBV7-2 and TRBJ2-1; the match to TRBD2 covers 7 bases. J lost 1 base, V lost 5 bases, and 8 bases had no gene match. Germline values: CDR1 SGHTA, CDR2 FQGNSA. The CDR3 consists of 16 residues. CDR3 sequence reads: CASSPRAGGSYNEQFF. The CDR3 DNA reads TGTGCCAGCAGCCCCAGGGCCGGGGGGTCCTACAATGAGCAGTTCTTC.

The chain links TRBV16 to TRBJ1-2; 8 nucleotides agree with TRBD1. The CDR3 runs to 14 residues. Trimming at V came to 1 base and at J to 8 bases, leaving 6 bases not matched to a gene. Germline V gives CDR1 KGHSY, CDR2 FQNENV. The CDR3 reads CASSQLTGVGGYTF. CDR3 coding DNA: TGTGCCAGCAGCCAATTGACAGGGGTCGGAGGCTACACCTTC. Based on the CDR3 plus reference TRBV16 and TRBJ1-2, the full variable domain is GEEVAQTPKHLVRGEGQKAKLYCAPIKGHSYVFWYQQVLKNEFKFLISFQNENVFDETGMPKERFSAKCLPNSPCSLEIQATKLEDSAVYFCASSQLTGVGGYTFGSGTRLTVV.

The CDR3 DNA reads as TGCGCCAGCAGCCAAGTGGAAGTTGGGGGAGGCTACGAGCAGTACTTC. Amino acid sequence: CASSQVEVGGGYEQYF. The chain carries TRBV4-1 and TRBJ2-7, with D perhaps matching TRBD2 (6 bases). V shed 1 base and J shed 3 bases, with 16 bases lying between them. Germline assignment: CDR1 MGHRA and CDR2 YSYEKL. The CDR3 runs 16 residues.

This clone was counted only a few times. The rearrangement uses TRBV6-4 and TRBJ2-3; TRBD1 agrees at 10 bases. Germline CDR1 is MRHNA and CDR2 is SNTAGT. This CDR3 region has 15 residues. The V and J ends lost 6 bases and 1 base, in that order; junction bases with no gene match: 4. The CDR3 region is CASSAGTGGTDTQYF. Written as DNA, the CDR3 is TGTGCCAGCAGCGCCGGGACAGGGGGCACAGATACGCAGTATTTT.

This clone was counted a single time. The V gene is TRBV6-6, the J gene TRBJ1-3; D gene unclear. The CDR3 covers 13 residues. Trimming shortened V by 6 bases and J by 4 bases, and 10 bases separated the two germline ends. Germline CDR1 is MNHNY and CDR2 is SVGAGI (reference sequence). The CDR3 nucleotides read TGTGCCAGCAGCCTGTTCGTCGGAAACACCATATATTTT. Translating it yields CASSLFVGNTIYF.

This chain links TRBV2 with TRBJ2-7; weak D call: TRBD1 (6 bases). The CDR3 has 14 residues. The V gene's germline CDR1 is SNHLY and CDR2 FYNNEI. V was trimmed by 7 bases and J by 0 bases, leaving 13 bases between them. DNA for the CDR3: TGTGCCAGCATTCAGGGGTTTCTCTCCTACGAGCAGTACTTC. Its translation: CASIQGFLSYEQYF.

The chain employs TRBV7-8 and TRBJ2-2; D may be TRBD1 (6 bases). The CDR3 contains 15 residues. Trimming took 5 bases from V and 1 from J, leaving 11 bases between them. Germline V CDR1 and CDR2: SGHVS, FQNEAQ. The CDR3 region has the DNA TGTGCCAGCAGCGAAGAGGACAGGAACACCGGGGAGCTGTTTTTT. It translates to CASSEEDRNTGELFF.

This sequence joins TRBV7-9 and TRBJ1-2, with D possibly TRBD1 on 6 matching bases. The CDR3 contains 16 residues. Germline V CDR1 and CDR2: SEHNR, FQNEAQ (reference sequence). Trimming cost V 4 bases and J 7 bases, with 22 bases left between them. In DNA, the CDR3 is TGTGCCAGCAGCTCAATTACAGAGACAGGTTGGGGTGGCTACACCTTC. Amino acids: CASSSITETGWGGYTF. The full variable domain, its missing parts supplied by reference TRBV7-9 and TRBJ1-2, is DTGVSQNPRHKITKRGQNVTFRCDPISEHNRLYWYRQTLGQGPEFLTYFQNEAQLEKSRLLSDRFSAERPKGSFSTLEIQRTEQGDSAMYLCASSSITETGWGGYTFGSGTRLTVV.

CDR3 protein: CASSVGDRVETQYF. In DNA form, the CDR3 reads TGTGCCAGCAGCGTAGGGGACAGGGTCGAGACCCAGTACTTC. The chain uses TRBV9 and TRBJ2-5, with 9 bases fitting TRBD1. There are 14 residues in the CDR3. V was clipped by 0 bases and J by 5 bases; unmatched bases: 2. Germline CDR1 is SGDLS and CDR2 is YYNGEE. The full variable domain, completed using reference TRBV9 and TRBJ2-5, is DSGVTQTPKHLITATGQRVTLRCSPRSGDLSVYWYQQSLDQGLQFLIQYYNGEERAKGNILERFSAQQFPDLHSELNLSSLELGDSALYFCASSVGDRVETQYFGPGTRLLVL.

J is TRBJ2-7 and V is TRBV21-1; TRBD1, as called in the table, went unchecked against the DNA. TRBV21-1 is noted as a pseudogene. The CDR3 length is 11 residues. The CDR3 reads CARDSIYEQYF. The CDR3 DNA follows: TGTGCCAGGGACAGCATCTACGAGCAGTACTTC.

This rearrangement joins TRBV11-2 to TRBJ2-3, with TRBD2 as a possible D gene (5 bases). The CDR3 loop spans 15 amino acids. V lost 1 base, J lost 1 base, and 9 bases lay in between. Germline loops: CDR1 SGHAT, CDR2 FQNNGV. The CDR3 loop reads CASSLAGGRTDTQYF. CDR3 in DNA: TGTGCCAGCAGCTTAGCGGGCGGGCGCACAGATACGCAGTATTTT. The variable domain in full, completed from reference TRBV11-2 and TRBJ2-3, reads EAGVAQSPRYKIIEKRQSVAFWCNPISGHATLYWYQQILGQGPKLLIQFQNNGVVDDSQLPKDRFSAERLKGVDSTLKIQPAKLEDSAVYLCASSLAGGRTDTQYFGPGTRLTVL.

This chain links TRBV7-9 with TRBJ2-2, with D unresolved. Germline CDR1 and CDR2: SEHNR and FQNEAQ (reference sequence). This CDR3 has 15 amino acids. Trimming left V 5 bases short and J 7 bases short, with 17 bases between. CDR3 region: CASSPAVSSFGELFF. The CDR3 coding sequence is TGTGCCAGCAGCCCCGCAGTCTCTAGTTTCGGGGAGCTGTTTTTT.

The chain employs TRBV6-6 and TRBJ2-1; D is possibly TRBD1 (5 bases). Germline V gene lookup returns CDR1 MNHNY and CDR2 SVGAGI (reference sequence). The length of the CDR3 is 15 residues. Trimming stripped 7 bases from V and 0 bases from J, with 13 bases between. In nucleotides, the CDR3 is TGTGCCAGCACCTTTGCCAGGGACTCCTACAATGAGCAGTTCTTC. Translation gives CASTFARDSYNEQFF.

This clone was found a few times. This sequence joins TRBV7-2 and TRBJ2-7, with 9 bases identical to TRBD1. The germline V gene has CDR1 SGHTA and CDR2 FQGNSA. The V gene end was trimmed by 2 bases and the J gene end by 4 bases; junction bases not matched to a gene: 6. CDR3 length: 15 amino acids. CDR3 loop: CASSLLGTGTYEQYF. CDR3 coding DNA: TGTGCCAGCAGCTTACTAGGGACAGGGACTTACGAGCAGTACTTC.

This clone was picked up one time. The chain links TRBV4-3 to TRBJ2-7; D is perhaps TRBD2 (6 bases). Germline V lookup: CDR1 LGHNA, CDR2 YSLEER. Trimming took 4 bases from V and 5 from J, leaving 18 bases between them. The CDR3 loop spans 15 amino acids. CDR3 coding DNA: TGCGCCAGCAGCCCCTTCTCGGTGGGGGGTGACGAGCAGTACTTC. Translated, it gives CASSPFSVGGDEQYF.

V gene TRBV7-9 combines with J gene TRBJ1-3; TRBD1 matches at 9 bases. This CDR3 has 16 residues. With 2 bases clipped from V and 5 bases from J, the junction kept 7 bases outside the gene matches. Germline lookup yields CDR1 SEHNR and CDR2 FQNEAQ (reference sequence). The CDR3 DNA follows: TGTGCCAGCAGCTTAAACACAGGGGGCCGAAGAAACACCATATATTTT. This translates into CASSLNTGGRRNTIYF.

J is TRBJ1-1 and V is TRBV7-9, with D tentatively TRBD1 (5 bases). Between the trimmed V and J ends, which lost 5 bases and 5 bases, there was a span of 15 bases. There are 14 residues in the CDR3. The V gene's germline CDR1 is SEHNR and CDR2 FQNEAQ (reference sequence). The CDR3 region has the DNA TGTGCCAGCAGCCGTCAGTTTCAGGGAACTGAAGCTTTCTTT. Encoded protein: CASSRQFQGTEAFF. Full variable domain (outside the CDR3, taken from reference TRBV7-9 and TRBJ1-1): DTGVSQNPRHKITKRGQNVTFRCDPISEHNRLYWYRQTLGQGPEFLTYFQNEAQLEKSRLLSDRFSAERPKGSFSTLEIQRTEQGDSAMYLCASSRQFQGTEAFFGQGTRLTVV.

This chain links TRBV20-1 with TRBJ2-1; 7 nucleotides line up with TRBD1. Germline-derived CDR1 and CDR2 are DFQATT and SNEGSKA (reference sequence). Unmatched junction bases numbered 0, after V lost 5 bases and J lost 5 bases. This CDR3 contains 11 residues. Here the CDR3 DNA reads TGCAGTGCTGACAGGGACAATGAGCAGTTCTTC. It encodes CSADRDNEQFF.

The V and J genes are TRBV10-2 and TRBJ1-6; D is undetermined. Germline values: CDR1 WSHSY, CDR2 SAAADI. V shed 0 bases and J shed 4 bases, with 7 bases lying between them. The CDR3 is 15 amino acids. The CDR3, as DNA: TGCGCCAGCAGTGAGTCCCCAGGTTATAATTCACCCCTCCACTTT. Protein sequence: CASSESPGYNSPLHF.

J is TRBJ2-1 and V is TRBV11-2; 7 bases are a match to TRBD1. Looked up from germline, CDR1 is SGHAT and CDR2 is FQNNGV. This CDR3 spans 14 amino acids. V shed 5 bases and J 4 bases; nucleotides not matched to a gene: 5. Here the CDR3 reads CASSQGVGYNEQFF. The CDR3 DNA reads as TGTGCCAGCAGCCAGGGGGTTGGGTACAATGAGCAGTTCTTC.

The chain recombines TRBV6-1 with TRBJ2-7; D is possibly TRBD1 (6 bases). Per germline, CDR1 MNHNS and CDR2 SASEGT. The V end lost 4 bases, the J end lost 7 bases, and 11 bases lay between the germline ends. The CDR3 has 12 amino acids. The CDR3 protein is CASSVHRVEQYF. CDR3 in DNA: TGTGCCAGCAGTGTTCACAGGGTAGAGCAGTACTTC.

CDR3 DNA: TGTGCCAGCAGCTTAAGTGCAACTAGCGGGAGTTTGAAGACCCAGTACTTC. Encoded protein: CASSLSATSGSLKTQYF. The chain is built from TRBV7-2 and TRBJ2-5; TRBD2 matches at 11 bases. Germline V gene data show CDR1 as SGHTA and CDR2 as FQGNSA. The J segment lost 6 bases and the V segment lost 2 bases, leaving 11 bases of the junction unmatched. This CDR3 has 17 residues.

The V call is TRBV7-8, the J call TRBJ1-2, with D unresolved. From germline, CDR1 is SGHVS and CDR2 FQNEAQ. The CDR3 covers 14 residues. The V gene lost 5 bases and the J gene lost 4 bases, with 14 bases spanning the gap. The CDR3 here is CASSPPGEGYGYTF. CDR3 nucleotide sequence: TGTGCCAGCAGCCCCCCCGGGGAGGGCTATGGCTACACCTTC.

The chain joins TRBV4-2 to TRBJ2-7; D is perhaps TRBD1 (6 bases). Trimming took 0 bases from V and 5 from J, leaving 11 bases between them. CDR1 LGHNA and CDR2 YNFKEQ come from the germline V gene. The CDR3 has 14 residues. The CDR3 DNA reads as TGTGCCAGCAGCCAAGATCTCAGGGGCCACGAGCAGTACTTC. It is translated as CASSQDLRGHEQYF.

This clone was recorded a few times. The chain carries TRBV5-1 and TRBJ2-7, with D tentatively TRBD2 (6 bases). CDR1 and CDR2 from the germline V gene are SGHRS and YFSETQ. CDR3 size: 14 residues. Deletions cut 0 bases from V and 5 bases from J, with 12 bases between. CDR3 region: CASSLEWGEDEQYF. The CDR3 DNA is TGCGCCAGCAGCTTGGAATGGGGGGAAGACGAGCAGTACTTC. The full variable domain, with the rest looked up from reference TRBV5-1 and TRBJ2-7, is KAGVTQTPRYLIKTRGQQVTLSCSPISGHRSVSWYQQTPGQGLQFLFEYFSETQRNKGNFPGRFSGRQFSNSRSEMNVSTLELGDSALYLCASSLEWGEDEQYFGPGTRLTVT.